A single sample is the source of the 25 T cell receptor beta chains below, sequenced in a study of blood T cell repertoires in COVID-19. TCRdb's table, derived via immunoSEQ multiplex PCR, lists solely in-frame clones and lacks some. This table holds fewer than 80,000 clones, approximately 86% found once. Sequencing was carried out using peripheral blood. The receptors come from a man in his 70s with acute or convalescent COVID-19.

Only one count was recorded for this clone. V usage is TRBV6-6 and J usage is TRBJ1-2, with 8 bases matching TRBD1. J lost 5 bases, V lost 2 bases, and 4 bases had no gene match. Germline V gene lookup returns CDR1 MNHNY and CDR2 SVGAGI (reference sequence). This CDR3 has 14 amino acids. As DNA, the CDR3 is TGTGCCAGCAGTTACGGGACAGGCTTTTATGGCTACACCTTC. Translating it yields CASSYGTGFYGYTF.

V gene TRBV6-5 combines with J gene TRBJ2-5; D uncertain. Per germline, CDR1 MNHEY and CDR2 SVGAGI. The CDR3 is 14 amino acids. Between the trimmed V and J ends, which lost 2 bases and 2 bases, there was a span of 9 bases. CDR3 loop: CASSYNAWQETQYF. As DNA, the CDR3 is TGTGCCAGCAGTTACAATGCGTGGCAAGAGACCCAGTACTTC.

This clone was observed once. This rearrangement joins TRBV3-1 (or the pseudogene TRBV3-2) to TRBJ2-4; weak D call: TRBD2 (6 bases). Trimming removed 4 bases at V and 0 bases at J, with 13 bases between. The CDR3 totals 16 residues. Germline values: CDR1 LGHDT, CDR2 YNNKEL (reference sequence). The CDR3 spells CASSPRGTPAKNIQYF. The DNA for the CDR3 is TGTGCCAGCAGCCCCCGGGGGACTCCAGCCAAAAACATTCAGTACTTC.

The chain is built from TRBV7-9 and TRBJ2-1, with TRBD2 identical over 8 bases. The CDR3 runs to 15 residues. Germline CDR1 reads SEHNR; CDR2 reads FQNEAQ (reference sequence). J lost 7 bases, V lost 1 base, and 6 bases had no gene match. CDR3 sequence reads: CASSLGAGRANEQFF. The CDR3 bases are TGTGCCAGCAGCTTAGGGGCCGGGAGGGCAAATGAGCAGTTCTTC. Based on the CDR3 plus reference TRBV7-9 and TRBJ2-1, the full variable domain is DTGVSQNPRHKITKRGQNVTFRCDPISEHNRLYWYRQTLGQGPEFLTYFQNEAQLEKSRLLSDRFSAERPKGSFSTLEIQRTEQGDSAMYLCASSLGAGRANEQFFGPGTRLTVL.

The chain combines TRBV25-1 with TRBJ1-4, with TRBD1 as a possible D gene (5 bases). This CDR3 region has 16 residues. From germline, CDR1 is MGHDK and CDR2 SYGVNS. Trimming took off 8 bases at V and 0 bases at J, with 16 bases between the two ends. CDR3 amino acids: CASSRDRGATNEKLFF. In DNA form, the CDR3 reads TGTGCCAGCTCTCGGGACCGCGGGGCAACTAATGAAAAACTGTTTTTT.

The chain links TRBV10-2 to TRBJ1-3; D not resolved. Trimming shortened V by 6 bases and J by 0 bases, and 15 bases separated the two germline ends. The CDR3 covers 16 residues. Germline V lookup: CDR1 WSHSY, CDR2 SAAADI. The CDR3 is CASSEPGRGSGNTIYF. Written as DNA, the CDR3 is TGCGCCAGCAGCGAACCCGGACGGGGCTCTGGAAACACCATATATTTT.

The CDR3 region has the DNA TGTGCCAGCAGCGGCACAGGGGCCAATGAGCAGTTCTTC. Translating it yields CASSGTGANEQFF. This rearrangement joins TRBV3-1 (or the pseudogene TRBV3-2) to TRBJ2-1; 7 bases agree with TRBD1. This CDR3 comprises 13 residues. The germline V gene encodes CDR1 LGHDT and CDR2 YNNKEL (reference sequence). V was pared by 5 bases and J by 6 bases, with 4 bases of the junction left unmatched.

V and J are TRBV7-9 and TRBJ2-5; 10 nucleotides agree with TRBD2. CDR1 SEHNR and CDR2 FQNEAQ come from the germline V gene (reference sequence). Germline trimming cut 8 bases from V and 6 bases from J; bases unmatched to any gene: 9. This CDR3 contains 14 residues. The CDR3 region is CASSASGSAQTQYF. In DNA, the CDR3 is TGTGCCAGCTCGGCTAGCGGGAGTGCCCAGACCCAGTACTTC.

The chain couples TRBV6-6 to TRBJ2-3, with D uncertain. The CDR3 length is 13 residues. Germline loops: CDR1 MNHNY, CDR2 SVGAGI (reference sequence). V lost 6 bases, J lost 2 bases, and 9 bases lay in between. The DNA of the CDR3 is TGTGCCAGCAGGGCGACTGCCACAGATACGCAGTATTTT. This sequence encodes CASRATATDTQYF.

This rearrangement joins TRBV12-3 or TRBV12-4 to TRBJ2-5, with D unclear. V shed 5 bases and J shed 2 bases, with 3 bases lying between them. This CDR3 has 11 amino acids. The DNA for the CDR3 is TGTGCCAGCAGTCATCAAGAGACCCAGTACTTC. It encodes CASSHQETQYF.

V is TRBV5-1 and J is TRBJ1-4; D perhaps matches TRBD1 (6 bases). Deletions cut 1 base from V and 0 bases from J, with 16 bases between. Germline CDR1 reads SGHRS; CDR2 reads YFSETQ. The length of the CDR3 is 18 residues. Here the CDR3 reads CASSLQGGSAATNEKLFF. For the CDR3, the DNA is TGCGCCAGCAGCTTGCAAGGGGGTTCTGCGGCAACTAATGAAAAACTGTTTTTT. The full variable domain, completed using reference TRBV5-1 and TRBJ1-4, is KAGVTQTPRYLIKTRGQQVTLSCSPISGHRSVSWYQQTPGQGLQFLFEYFSETQRNKGNFPGRFSGRQFSNSRSEMNVSTLELGDSALYLCASSLQGGSAATNEKLFFGSGTQLSVL.

The chain carries TRBV5-1 and TRBJ1-5; D unresolved. The germline CDR1 and CDR2 sequences are SGHRS and YFSETQ. The CDR3 sequence is 14 residues long. Trimming stripped 4 bases from V and 7 bases from J, with 15 bases between. CDR3 sequence reads: CASSQDPRGQPQHF. The CDR3 region has the DNA TGCGCCAGCAGCCAAGACCCCCGGGGACAGCCCCAGCATTTT.

The CDR3 sequence is CASSRGGQGAGELFF. In nucleotides, the CDR3 is TGCGCCAGCAGCCGCGGGGGACAGGGGGCCGGGGAGCTGTTTTTT. The chain joins TRBV5-1 to TRBJ2-2; 11 bases map to TRBD1. The CDR3 sequence is 15 residues long. Losses at the gene ends were 4 bases for V and 6 bases for J; bases not matched to a gene: 5. The germline gives CDR1 SGHRS, CDR2 YFSETQ.

The V gene is TRBV29-1, the J gene TRBJ2-7, with D possibly TRBD1 on 5 matching bases. V lost 5 bases and J 3 bases, leaving 14 bases between the germline ends. The CDR3 has 13 amino acids. Germline assignment: CDR1 SQVTM and CDR2 ANQGSEA. CDR3 amino acids: CSVRSTGFYEQYF. In DNA, the CDR3 is TGCAGCGTTCGTAGCACAGGTTTCTACGAGCAGTACTTC.

The chain recombines TRBV7-3 with TRBJ2-7; 10 positions agree with TRBD2. From germline, CDR1 is SGHTA and CDR2 FQGTGA. This CDR3 has 15 residues. Losses at the gene ends were 8 bases for V and 2 bases for J; bases not matched to a gene: 9. CDR3 in DNA: TGTGCCAGCGCCCCCAGGCTAGCGGGAGCCTACGAGCAGTACTTC. This sequence encodes CASAPRLAGAYEQYF.

This chain joins TRBV7-2 and TRBJ1-2; D is perhaps TRBD1 (5 bases). V lost 8 bases to trimming and J lost 5 bases, with 15 bases between them. Germline lookup yields CDR1 SGHTA and CDR2 FQGNSA. CDR3 length: 13 amino acids. DNA of the CDR3: TGTGCCAGCGGGGCAGGAGGGACTTATGGCTACACCTTC. Amino acid sequence: CASGAGGTYGYTF.

This clone was found once. The genes are TRBV19 and TRBJ1-3, with D tentatively TRBD1 (5 bases). V lost 0 bases, J lost 0 bases, and 15 bases lay in between. There are 18 residues in the CDR3. Germline values: CDR1 LNHDA, CDR2 SQIVND (reference sequence). CDR3 coding DNA: TGTGCCAGTAGTATAGACCCACCGACAGTGCGCTCTGGAAACACCATATATTTT. Translating gives CASSIDPPTVRSGNTIYF.

The chain joins TRBV5-1 to TRBJ1-4; TRBD1 matches at 9 bases. The CDR3 is 14 residues long. The junction had 5 bases not matched to a gene; V was cut back by 3 bases and J by 8 bases. Germline V gene data show CDR1 as SGHRS and CDR2 as YFSETQ. The DNA for the CDR3 is TGCGCCAGCAGCTCCACAGGGGGCCGAGAAAAACTGTTTTTT. Residues: CASSSTGGREKLFF.

This rearrangement joins TRBV6-4 to TRBJ1-1; 9 bases map to TRBD1. Germline CDR1 MRHNA, CDR2 SNTAGT. CDR3 size: 13 residues. Trimming at V came to 6 bases and at J to 9 bases, leaving 8 bases not matched to a gene. Here the CDR3 reads CASRDRGVDKAFF. The DNA for the CDR3 is TGTGCCAGCAGGGACAGGGGCGTGGATAAAGCTTTCTTT.

This chain links TRBV7-6 with TRBJ2-1; D possibly corresponds to TRBD2 (6 bases). The CDR3 runs 20 residues. CDR1 and CDR2 from the germline V gene are SGHVS and FNYEAQ. Trimming removed 0 bases at V and 4 bases at J, with 25 bases between. CDR3 residues: CASSLAGRLAMGLRYNEQFF. For the CDR3, the DNA is TGTGCCAGCAGCTTAGCTGGTCGGCTAGCGATGGGGTTGAGGTACAATGAGCAGTTCTTC.

The chain links TRBV7-2 to TRBJ2-7; 7 bases map to TRBD2. V lost 1 base, J lost 4 bases, and 7 bases stayed unmatched. CDR1 is SGHTA, CDR2 FQGNSA, per germline. The length of the CDR3 is 15 residues. CDR3 sequence (DNA): TGTGCCAGCAGCTTAGGGGCGGGAGAGTGGTACGAGCAGTACTTC. Amino acids: CASSLGAGEWYEQYF.

The genes are TRBV6-1 and TRBJ1-1, with TRBD1 as a possible D gene (5 bases). This CDR3 contains 13 residues. Germline V lookup: CDR1 MNHNS, CDR2 SASEGT. Trimming removed 2 bases from V and 6 bases from J, with 10 bases in between. CDR3 sequence: CASSERGIAEAFF. CDR3 nucleotide sequence: TGTGCCAGCAGTGAACGGGGGATTGCTGAAGCTTTCTTT.

This clone was seen a handful of times. J is TRBJ2-1 and V is TRBV3-1 (or the pseudogene TRBV3-2), with a tentative D call TRBD1 (5 bases). Germline loops: CDR1 LGHDT, CDR2 YNNKEL (reference sequence). The ends were cut back, 1 base at V and 4 bases at J, with 5 bases in the middle. This CDR3 has 13 residues. The CDR3 reads CASSQGQYNEQFF. CDR3 in DNA: TGTGCCAGCAGCCAAGGACAGTACAATGAGCAGTTCTTC.

This chain links TRBV6-4 with TRBJ2-7; 7 nucleotides line up with TRBD1. Germline V gene lookup returns CDR1 MRHNA and CDR2 SNTAGT. V dropped 3 bases and J dropped 8; count of bases not matched to a gene: 13. The CDR3 runs to 15 residues. The chain's CDR3 is CASSESPEQGRKQYF. In DNA, the CDR3 is TGTGCCAGCAGTGAGTCGCCGGAACAGGGGCGAAAGCAGTACTTC.

The J gene is TRBJ1-2, the V gene TRBV6-5, with 11 bases fitting TRBD1. The CDR3 runs to 14 residues. The junction had 5 bases not matched to a gene; V was cut back by 6 bases and J by 5 bases. Germline V gene data show CDR1 as MNHEY and CDR2 as SVGAGI. The CDR3 region is CASSPDRGLYGYTF. The CDR3 bases are TGTGCCAGCAGCCCGGACAGGGGGCTATATGGCTACACCTTC.